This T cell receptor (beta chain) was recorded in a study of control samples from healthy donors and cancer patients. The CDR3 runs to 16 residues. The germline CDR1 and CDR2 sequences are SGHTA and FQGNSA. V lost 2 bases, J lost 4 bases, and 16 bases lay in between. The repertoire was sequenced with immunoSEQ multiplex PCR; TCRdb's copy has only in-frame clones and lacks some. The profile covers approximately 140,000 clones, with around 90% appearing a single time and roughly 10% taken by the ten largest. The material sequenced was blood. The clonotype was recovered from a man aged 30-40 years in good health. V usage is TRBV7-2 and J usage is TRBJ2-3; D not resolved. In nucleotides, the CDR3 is TGTGCCAGCAGCTTATCGACCGGGCGAGTTTCAGATACGCAGTATTTT. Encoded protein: CASSLSTGRVSDTQYF. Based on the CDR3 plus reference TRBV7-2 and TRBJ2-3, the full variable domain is GAGVSQSPSNKVTEKGKDVELRCDPISGHTALYWYRQSLGQGLEFLIYFQGNSAPDKSGLPSDRFSAERTGGSVSTLTIQRTQQEDSAVYLCASSLSTGRVSDTQYFGPGTRLTVL.